This T cell receptor beta chain stems from a study of T cell responses to AZD1222 COVID-19 vaccine. Findings and limits, study-wide: Clonal diversity was possibly underestimated; the donors were predominantly white British and more often female. Unmutated variant regions are reportedly the target of nearly half of TCRs that are spike-specific.

The CDR3 loop spans 15 amino acids. The germline V gene encodes CDR1 MNHEY and CDR2 SVGAGI. V lost 2 bases and J lost 4, with 9 bases in between. Clones were sequenced by immunoSEQ multiplex PCR, and TCRdb holds only the in-frame ones, with some missing. The sample has 130,000 to 150,000 clones, around 90% seen once. With regard to this clone: Its antigen is as yet unknown.

The material was peripheral blood, obtained on day 0 of MenACWY control vaccination. The gene calls are TRBV6-5 and TRBJ2-6; possible D gene TRBD1, 6 bases. The origin of this receptor is an adult in good health. CDR3 region: CASSYTGSGANVLTF. The CDR3 DNA reads as TGTGCCAGCAGTTACACAGGGTCAGGGGCCAACGTCCTGACTTTC.